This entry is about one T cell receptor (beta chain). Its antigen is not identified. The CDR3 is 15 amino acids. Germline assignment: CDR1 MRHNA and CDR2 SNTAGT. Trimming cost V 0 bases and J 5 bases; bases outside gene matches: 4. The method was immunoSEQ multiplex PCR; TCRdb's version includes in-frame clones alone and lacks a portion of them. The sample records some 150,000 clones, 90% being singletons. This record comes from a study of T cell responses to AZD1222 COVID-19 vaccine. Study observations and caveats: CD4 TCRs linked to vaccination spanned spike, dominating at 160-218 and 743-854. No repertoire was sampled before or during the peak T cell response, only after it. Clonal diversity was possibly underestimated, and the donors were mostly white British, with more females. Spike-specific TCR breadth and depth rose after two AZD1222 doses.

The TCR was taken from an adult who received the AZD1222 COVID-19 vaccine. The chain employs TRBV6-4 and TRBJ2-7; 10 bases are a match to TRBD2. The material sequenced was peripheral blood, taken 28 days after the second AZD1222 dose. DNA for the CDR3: TGTGCCAGCAGTGACTCCTCTAGCGGGAGTAACGAGCAGTACTTC. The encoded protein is CASSDSSSGSNEQYF.